These 27 T cell receptor beta chains were sequenced from one sample in a study of blood T cell repertoires in COVID-19. Some clones are missing from TCRdb's copy, which holds only in-frame ones; the method was immunoSEQ multiplex PCR. The sample includes 100,000 or so clones, around 81% of them seen just once. Sequenced sample: peripheral blood. Receptors were obtained from an elderly man with acute or convalescent COVID-19.

The CDR3 nucleotides are TGTGCCAGTAGTATCTCCGACGACAGGGATGATGGCTACACCTTC. This sequence encodes CASSISDDRDDGYTF. J is TRBJ1-2 and V is TRBV19, with 7 bases lining up with TRBD1. The CDR3 length is 15 residues. Germline loops: CDR1 LNHDA, CDR2 SQIVND (reference sequence). Unmatched junction bases numbered 10, after V lost 3 bases and J lost 6 bases.

Here the CDR3 DNA reads TGTGCCAGCAGCGCAGACAGGGGCGAGCAGTACTTC. Encoded protein: CASSADRGEQYF. The chain couples TRBV11-2 to TRBJ2-7, with 8 bases matching TRBD1. The CDR3 is made up of 12 amino acids. The germline V gene encodes CDR1 SGHAT and CDR2 FQNNGV. The V and J ends lost 5 bases and 6 bases, in that order; junction bases with no gene match: 3.

This chain links TRBV27 with TRBJ2-2, with a possible D match to TRBD2 (5 bases). Germline CDR1 MNHEY, CDR2 SMNVEV (reference sequence). The V and J ends lost 5 bases and 7 bases respectively, with 8 bases between them. This CDR3 is built from 12 residues. CDR3 nucleotides: TGTGCCAGCAGTCCGACTATCGGGGAGCTGTTTTTT. Protein: CASSPTIGELFF.

The chain joins TRBV14 to TRBJ2-1; D gene unclear. The V gene's germline CDR1 is SGHDN and CDR2 FVKESK. The CDR3 consists of 15 residues. V lost 0 bases and J lost 0, with 6 bases in between. The CDR3, as DNA: TGTGCCAGCAGCCAAGACGGTTTCTCCTACAATGAGCAGTTCTTC. It encodes CASSQDGFSYNEQFF.

J is TRBJ1-4 and V is TRBV28; 11 bases agree with TRBD1. Trimming cost V 5 bases and J 7 bases; bases outside gene matches: 3. The CDR3 loop spans 14 amino acids. Germline V gene data show CDR1 as MDHEN and CDR2 as SYDVKM. The CDR3 region has the DNA TGTGCCAGCAGTCCGGGACAGGGGGGTGAAAAACTGTTTTTT. As protein: CASSPGQGGEKLFF.

The genes are TRBV29-1 and TRBJ2-1; perhaps TRBD2 as D (6 bases). CDR1 and CDR2 (germline): SQVTM, ANQGSEA. This CDR3 is 12 amino acids long. The CDR3 DNA reads as TGCACCATTGGGAGGTCCTACAATGAGCAGTTCTTC. This sequence encodes CTIGRSYNEQFF.

This clone has just one count. This rearrangement joins TRBV4-3 to TRBJ1-1; D call uncertain. CDR3 length equals 14 residues. The V end was cut by 1 base, the J end by 3 bases, with 9 bases between. Germline V gives CDR1 LGHNA, CDR2 YSLEER. CDR3 amino acids: CASSQGQVHTEAFF. CDR3 sequence (DNA): TGCGCCAGCAGCCAAGGGCAGGTACACACTGAAGCTTTCTTT.

This clone has just a few counts. This sequence joins TRBV2 and TRBJ1-1; D not certain. V was cut by 4 bases and J by 3 bases, with 12 bases left in between. Germline V gene sequence: CDR1 SNHLY, CDR2 FYNNEI. The CDR3 extends over 14 amino acids. The CDR3 nucleotides are TGTGCCAGCAGTGCCGTGAACGGGGACACTGAAGCTTTCTTT. It yields the protein CASSAVNGDTEAFF.

V gene TRBV11-2 combines with J gene TRBJ2-1; D unresolved. V was cut by 0 bases and J by 8 bases, with 8 bases left in between. Germline loops: CDR1 SGHAT, CDR2 FQNNGV. This CDR3 is 13 amino acids long. The CDR3 region is CASSLDRLDEQFF. For the CDR3, the DNA is TGTGCCAGCAGCTTAGATCGACTGGATGAGCAGTTCTTC.

This chain links TRBV5-1 with TRBJ1-4; D is possibly TRBD1 (6 bases). Germline values: CDR1 SGHRS, CDR2 YFSETQ. The CDR3 spans 15 residues. Trimming took off 4 bases at V and 2 bases at J, with 12 bases between the two ends. The CDR3 nucleotides are TGCGCCAGCAGCCGCTCAGGGGCGACTAATGAAAAACTGTTTTTT. Amino acid sequence: CASSRSGATNEKLFF. Filled out from reference TRBV5-1 and TRBJ1-4, the complete variable domain reads KAGVTQTPRYLIKTRGQQVTLSCSPISGHRSVSWYQQTPGQGLQFLFEYFSETQRNKGNFPGRFSGRQFSNSRSEMNVSTLELGDSALYLCASSRSGATNEKLFFGSGTQLSVL.

The chain has TRBV7-9 and TRBJ2-7; 9 nucleotides align to TRBD1. Germline CDR1 and CDR2: SEHNR and FQNEAQ (reference sequence). The CDR3 loop spans 15 amino acids. V lost 1 base to trimming and J lost 2 bases; unmatched junction nucleotides: 3. Written as DNA, the CDR3 is TGTGCCAGCAGCTTAGGGGACAGGGTTCCCTACGAGCAGTACTTC. It yields the protein CASSLGDRVPYEQYF.

This chain uses TRBV7-2 with TRBJ1-2, with D unclear. The germline V gene encodes CDR1 SGHTA and CDR2 FQGNSA. The CDR3 consists of 14 residues. Trimming shortened V by 4 bases and J by 2 bases, and 11 bases separated the two germline ends. The CDR3 DNA is TGTGCCAGCAGCTGGGCCAGGCCGAACTATGGCTACACCTTC. This encodes CASSWARPNYGYTF.

The chain employs TRBV7-3 and TRBJ2-5; a weak D match, TRBD2 (6 bases). Trimming removed 5 bases from V and 4 bases from J, with 11 bases in between. Germline V gene sequence: CDR1 SGHTA, CDR2 FQGTGA. This CDR3 contains 13 residues. The CDR3 DNA follows: TGTGCCAGCAGCGGAGGGCAATCAGAGACCCAGTACTTC. This translates into CASSGGQSETQYF.

The chain links TRBV6-4 to TRBJ2-3; 10 bases are shared with TRBD2. Germline V gene data show CDR1 as MRHNA and CDR2 as SNTAGT. With V trimmed by 6 bases and J by 3 bases, 6 bases remained unmatched. The CDR3 is 15 residues long. CDR3 protein: CASSRGLATTDTQYF. The CDR3 region has the DNA TGTGCCAGCAGCCGGGGACTAGCGACGACAGATACGCAGTATTTT.

The chain combines TRBV7-6 with TRBJ1-5; TRBD1 matches 8 bases. V gave up 4 bases and J gave up 10 bases; unmatched junction bases: 9. The CDR3 contains 14 residues. Germline V lookup: CDR1 SGHVS, CDR2 FNYEAQ. The CDR3 sequence: CASSSMTGVLPQHF. The CDR3 DNA reads as TGTGCCAGCAGCTCAATGACAGGGGTCCTTCCCCAGCATTTT.

The chain employs TRBV6-6 and TRBJ1-5; 8 bases fit TRBD1. The CDR3 length is 15 residues. V was clipped by 8 bases and J by 3 bases; unmatched bases: 9. Germline assignment: CDR1 MNHNY and CDR2 SVGAGI (reference sequence). The CDR3 bases are TGTGCCAGCCAGGGACAGGTAGTTTTCAATCAGCCCCAGCATTTT. Translating gives CASQGQVVFNQPQHF.

The chain is built from TRBV19 and TRBJ2-7; 11 bases align to TRBD2. The CDR3 extends over 15 amino acids. Germline loops: CDR1 LNHDA, CDR2 SQIVND (reference sequence). V was clipped by 5 bases and J by 1 base; unmatched bases: 4. CDR3 loop: CASSETSGSSYEQYF. Written as DNA, the CDR3 is TGTGCCAGTAGTGAAACTAGCGGGAGTTCCTACGAGCAGTACTTC.

The chain carries TRBV10-3 and TRBJ2-2, with a weak D call TRBD1 (6 bases). Germline V gene sequence: CDR1 ENHRY, CDR2 SYGVKD. This CDR3 spans 15 amino acids. The V and J ends lost 5 bases and 3 bases respectively, with 13 bases between them. CDR3 residues: CAISIQGAYTGELFF. Written as DNA, the CDR3 is TGTGCCATCAGTATACAGGGAGCGTACACCGGGGAGCTGTTTTTT.

This chain links TRBV19 with TRBJ2-2; 10 bases line up with TRBD2. Germline assignment: CDR1 LNHDA and CDR2 SQIVND (reference sequence). This CDR3 contains 16 residues. The ends lost 5 bases at V and 7 bases at J; junction bases unmatched: 10. As DNA, the CDR3 is TGTGCCAGTAGTCGGGAGCGGGAGGGCCGTGACGGGGAGCTGTTTTTT. This translates into CASSREREGRDGELFF.

The V call is TRBV18, the J call TRBJ1-5; 9 bases are a match to TRBD1. This CDR3 contains 14 residues. The trim removed 9 bases at V and 3 bases at J, leaving 6 bases unmatched. Germline CDR1 is KGHSH and CDR2 is LQKENI. The chain's CDR3 is CASSGQGNNQPQHF. The CDR3 DNA is TGTGCCAGTTCGGGACAGGGAAACAATCAGCCCCAGCATTTT.

This clone was observed once. The chain couples TRBV3-1 (or the pseudogene TRBV3-2) to TRBJ1-1, with no clear D. Looked up from germline, CDR1 is LGHDT and CDR2 is YNNKEL (reference sequence). Between the trimmed V and J ends, which lost 4 bases and 1 base, there was a span of 7 bases. CDR3 size: 13 residues. Here the CDR3 reads CASSLQWNTEAFF. In nucleotides, the CDR3 is TGTGCCAGCAGCCTTCAGTGGAACACTGAAGCTTTCTTT.

This clone has more than one count but fewer than ten. The genes are TRBV7-9 and TRBJ1-1, with D possibly matching TRBD1 (6 bases). The V and J ends lost 4 bases and 7 bases respectively, with 13 bases between them. Germline V gives CDR1 SEHNR, CDR2 FQNEAQ (reference sequence). This CDR3 region has 13 residues. The CDR3 protein is CASSWNDRYEAFF. In DNA form, the CDR3 reads TGTGCCAGCAGCTGGAACGACAGGTATGAAGCTTTCTTT.

This chain uses TRBV3-1 (or the pseudogene TRBV3-2) with TRBJ2-7, with D perhaps matching TRBD1 (6 bases). Germline V gene data show CDR1 as LGHDT and CDR2 as YNNKEL (reference sequence). V lost 3 bases to trimming and J lost 5 bases, with 20 bases between them. This CDR3 has 16 amino acids. For the CDR3, the DNA is TGTGCCAGCAGCCAGAGCCCTAGGGCAGGGGCGGACGAGCAGTACTTC. Translated, it gives CASSQSPRAGADEQYF.

The CDR3 bases are TGTGCCAGCAGTTTGACTAGCGGGACCTACAATGAGCAGTTCTTC. Translated: CASSLTSGTYNEQFF. The gene calls are TRBV28 and TRBJ2-1; the match to TRBD2 covers 11 bases. CDR3 length equals 15 residues. With 3 bases clipped from V and 2 bases from J, the junction kept 0 bases outside the gene matches. Germline loops: CDR1 MDHEN, CDR2 SYDVKM.

This chain uses TRBV25-1 with TRBJ2-3; 10 bases line up with TRBD2. V gave up 2 bases and J gave up 6 bases; unmatched junction bases: 8. The length of the CDR3 is 16 residues. Germline-derived CDR1 and CDR2 are MGHDK and SYGVNS. CDR3 residues: CASSELSGRVGDTQYF. The CDR3, as DNA: TGTGCCAGCAGTGAACTAAGCGGGAGGGTTGGGGATACGCAGTATTTT.

J is TRBJ2-3 and V is TRBV30; TRBD2 might be the D (5 bases). Germline-derived CDR1 and CDR2 are GTSNPN and SVGIG (reference sequence). CDR3 length: 16 residues. Between the trimmed V and J ends, which lost 1 base and 5 bases, there was a span of 19 bases. The CDR3 is CAWSAGLRPREDTQYF. The CDR3, as DNA: TGTGCCTGGAGTGCCGGACTTCGCCCGAGGGAAGATACGCAGTATTTT.

This clone was counted only a few times. The genes are TRBV19 and TRBJ2-2; D gene ambiguous. Trimming took 2 bases from V and 1 from J, leaving 8 bases between them. CDR1 and CDR2 (germline): LNHDA, SQIVND (reference sequence). The CDR3 runs 15 residues. Here the CDR3 DNA reads TGTGCCAGTAGTATAACGGCAGGGAACACCGGGGAGCTGTTTTTT. Its translation: CASSITAGNTGELFF.